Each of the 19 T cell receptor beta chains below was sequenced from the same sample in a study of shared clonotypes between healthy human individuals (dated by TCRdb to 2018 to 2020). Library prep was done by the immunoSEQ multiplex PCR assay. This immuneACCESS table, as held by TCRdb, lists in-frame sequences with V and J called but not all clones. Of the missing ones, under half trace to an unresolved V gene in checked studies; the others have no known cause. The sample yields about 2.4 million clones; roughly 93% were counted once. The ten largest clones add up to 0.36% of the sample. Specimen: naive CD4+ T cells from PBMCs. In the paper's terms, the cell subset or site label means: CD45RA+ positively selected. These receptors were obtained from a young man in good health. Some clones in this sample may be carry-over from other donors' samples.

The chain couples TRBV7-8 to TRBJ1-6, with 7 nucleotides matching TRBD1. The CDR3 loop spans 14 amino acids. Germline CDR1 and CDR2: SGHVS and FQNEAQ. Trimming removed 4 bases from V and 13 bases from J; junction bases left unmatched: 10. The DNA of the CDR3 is TGTGCCAGCAGCTCCAGGGGACAGCCTACCCCCCTCCACTTT. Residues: CASSSRGQPTPLHF.

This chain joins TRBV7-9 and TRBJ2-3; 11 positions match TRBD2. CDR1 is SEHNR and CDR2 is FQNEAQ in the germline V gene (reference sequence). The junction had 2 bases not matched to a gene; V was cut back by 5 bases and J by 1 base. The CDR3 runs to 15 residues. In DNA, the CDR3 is TGTGCCAGCAGCAGTAGCGGGAGGGGCACAGATACGCAGTATTTT. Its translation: CASSSSGRGTDTQYF.

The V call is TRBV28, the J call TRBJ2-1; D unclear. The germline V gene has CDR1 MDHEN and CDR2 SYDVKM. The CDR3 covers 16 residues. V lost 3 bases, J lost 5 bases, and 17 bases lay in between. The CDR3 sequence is CASSFPKRSLNNEQFF. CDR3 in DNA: TGTGCCAGCAGTTTCCCTAAGAGGAGTCTCAACAATGAGCAGTTCTTC.

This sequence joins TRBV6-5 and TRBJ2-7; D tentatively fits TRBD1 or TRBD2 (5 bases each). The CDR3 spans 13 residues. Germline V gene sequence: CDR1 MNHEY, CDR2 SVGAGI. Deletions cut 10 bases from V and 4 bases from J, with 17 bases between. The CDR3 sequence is CATRRQGPYEQYF. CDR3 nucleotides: TGTGCCACCCGCCGGCAGGGACCATACGAGCAGTACTTC.

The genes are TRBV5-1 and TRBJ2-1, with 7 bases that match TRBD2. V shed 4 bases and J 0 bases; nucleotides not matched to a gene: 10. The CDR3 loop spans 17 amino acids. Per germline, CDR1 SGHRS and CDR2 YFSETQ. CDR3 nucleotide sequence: TGCGCCAGCAGCATGGCCCCCGGCGGGAGCTCCTACAATGAGCAGTTCTTC. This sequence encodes CASSMAPGGSSYNEQFF.

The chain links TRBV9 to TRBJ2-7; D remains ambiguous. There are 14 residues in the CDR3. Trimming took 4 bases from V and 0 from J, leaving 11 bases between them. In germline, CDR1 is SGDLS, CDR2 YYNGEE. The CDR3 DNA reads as TGTGCCAGCAGCATCCGCGACGGCTCCTACGAGCAGTACTTC. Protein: CASSIRDGSYEQYF.

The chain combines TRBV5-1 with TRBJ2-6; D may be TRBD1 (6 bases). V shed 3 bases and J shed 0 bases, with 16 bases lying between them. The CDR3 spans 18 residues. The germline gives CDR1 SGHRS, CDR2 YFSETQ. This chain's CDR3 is CASSSTTGKSSGANVLTF. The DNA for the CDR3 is TGCGCCAGCAGCTCGACGACAGGAAAGAGCTCTGGGGCCAACGTCCTGACTTTC. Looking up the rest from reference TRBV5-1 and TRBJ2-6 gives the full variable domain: KAGVTQTPRYLIKTRGQQVTLSCSPISGHRSVSWYQQTPGQGLQFLFEYFSETQRNKGNFPGRFSGRQFSNSRSEMNVSTLELGDSALYLCASSSTTGKSSGANVLTFGAGSRLTVL.

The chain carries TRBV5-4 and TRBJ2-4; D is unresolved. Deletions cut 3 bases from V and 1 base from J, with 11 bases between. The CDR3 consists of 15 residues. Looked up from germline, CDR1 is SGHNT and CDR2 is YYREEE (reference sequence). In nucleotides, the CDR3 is TGTGCCAGCAGCTACAAGACGTCGGCCAAAAACATTCAGTACTTC. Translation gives CASSYKTSAKNIQYF.

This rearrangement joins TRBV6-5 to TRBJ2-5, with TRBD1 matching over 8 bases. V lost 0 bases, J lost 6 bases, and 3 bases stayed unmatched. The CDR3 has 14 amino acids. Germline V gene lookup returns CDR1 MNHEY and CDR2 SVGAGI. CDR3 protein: CASSYSTGGKTQYF. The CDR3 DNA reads TGTGCCAGCAGTTACTCTACAGGGGGTAAGACCCAGTACTTC.

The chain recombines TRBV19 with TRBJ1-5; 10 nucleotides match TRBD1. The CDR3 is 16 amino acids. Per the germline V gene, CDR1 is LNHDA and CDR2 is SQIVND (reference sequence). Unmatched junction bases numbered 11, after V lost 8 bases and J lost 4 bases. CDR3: CASWNIGTGVNQPQHF. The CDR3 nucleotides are TGTGCCAGTTGGAATATTGGGACAGGGGTTAATCAGCCCCAGCATTTT.

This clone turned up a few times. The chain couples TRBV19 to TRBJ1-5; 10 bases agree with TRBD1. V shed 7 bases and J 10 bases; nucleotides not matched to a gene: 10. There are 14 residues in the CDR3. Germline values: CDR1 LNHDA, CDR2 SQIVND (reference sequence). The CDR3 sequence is CASTNRDRGFPQHF. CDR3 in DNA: TGTGCCAGTACCAACCGGGACAGGGGTTTTCCCCAGCATTTT.

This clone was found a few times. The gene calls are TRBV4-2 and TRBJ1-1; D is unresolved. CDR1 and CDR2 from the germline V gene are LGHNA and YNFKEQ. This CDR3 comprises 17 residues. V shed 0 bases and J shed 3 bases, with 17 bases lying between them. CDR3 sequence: CASSQDGTVRWDTEAFF. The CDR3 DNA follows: TGTGCCAGCAGCCAAGATGGAACCGTCCGGTGGGACACTGAAGCTTTCTTT.

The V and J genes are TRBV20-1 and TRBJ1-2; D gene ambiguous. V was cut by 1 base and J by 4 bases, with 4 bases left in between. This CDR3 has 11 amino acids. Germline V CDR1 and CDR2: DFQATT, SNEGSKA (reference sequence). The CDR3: CSARVVYGYTF. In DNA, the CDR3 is TGCAGTGCTAGAGTGGTCTATGGCTACACCTTC.

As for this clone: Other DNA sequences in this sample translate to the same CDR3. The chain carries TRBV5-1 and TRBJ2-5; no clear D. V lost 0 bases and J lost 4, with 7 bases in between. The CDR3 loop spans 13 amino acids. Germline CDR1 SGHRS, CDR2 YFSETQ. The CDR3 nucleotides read TGCGCCAGCAGCTTGGCCGACTTAGAGACCCAGTACTTC. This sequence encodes CASSLADLETQYF.

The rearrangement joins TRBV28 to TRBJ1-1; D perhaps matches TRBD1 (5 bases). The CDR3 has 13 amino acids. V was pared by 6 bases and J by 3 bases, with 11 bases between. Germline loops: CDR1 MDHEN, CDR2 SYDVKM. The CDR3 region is CASSSGQYTEAFF. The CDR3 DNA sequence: TGTGCCAGCAGCTCAGGACAATACACTGAAGCTTTCTTT.

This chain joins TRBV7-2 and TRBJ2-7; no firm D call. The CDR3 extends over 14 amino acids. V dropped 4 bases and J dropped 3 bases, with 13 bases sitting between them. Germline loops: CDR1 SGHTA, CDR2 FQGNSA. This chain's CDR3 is CASSWSPHIYEQYF. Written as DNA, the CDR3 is TGTGCCAGCAGCTGGAGTCCTCATATCTACGAGCAGTACTTC.

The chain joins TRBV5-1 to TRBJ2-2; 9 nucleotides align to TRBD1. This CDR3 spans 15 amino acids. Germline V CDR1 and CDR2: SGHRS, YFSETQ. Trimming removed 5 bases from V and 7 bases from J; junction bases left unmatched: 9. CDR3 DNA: TGCGCCAGCAGATCAAACAGGGGGCACGACGGGGAGCTGTTTTTT. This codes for CASRSNRGHDGELFF.

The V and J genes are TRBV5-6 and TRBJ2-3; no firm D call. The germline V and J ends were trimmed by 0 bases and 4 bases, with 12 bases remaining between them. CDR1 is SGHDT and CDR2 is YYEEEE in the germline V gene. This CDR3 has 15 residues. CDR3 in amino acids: CASSLGALRPDTQYF. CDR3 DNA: TGTGCCAGCAGCTTGGGGGCCCTCCGCCCAGATACGCAGTATTTT. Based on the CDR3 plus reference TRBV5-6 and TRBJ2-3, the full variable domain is DAGVTQSPTHLIKTRGQQVTLRCSPKSGHDTVSWYQQALGQGPQFIFQYYEEEERQRGNFPDRFSGHQFPNYSSELNVNALLLGDSALYLCASSLGALRPDTQYFGPGTRLTVL.

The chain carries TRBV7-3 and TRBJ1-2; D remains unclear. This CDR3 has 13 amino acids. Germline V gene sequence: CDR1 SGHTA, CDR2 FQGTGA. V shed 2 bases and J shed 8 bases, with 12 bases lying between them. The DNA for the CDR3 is TGTGCCAGCAGCTTATCCGGGTCCGGGGGCTACACCTTC. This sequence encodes CASSLSGSGGYTF.